The source of this TCR beta chain is a study of radiation and T cells in renal cell carcinoma. Study context: Nephrectomy followed 15 Gy stereotactic body radiation by 4 weeks.

This CDR3 is built from 13 residues. Germline CDR1 is MGHDK and CDR2 is SYGVNS. V dropped 8 bases and J dropped 2; count of bases not matched to a gene: 6. Whole-study findings and limits: In blood, top tumor clones expanded by 2 weeks, shrinking by 4.

Comment on this clone: Its target is not known.

Using immunoSEQ multiplex PCR, the repertoire was profiled, and TCRdb retains in-frame clones only, with some absent. This table has about 130,000 clones, 81% appearing once. The time point was: blood 2 weeks post-SBRT. The treatment denotes: 15 Gy SBRT to primary tumor, nephrectomy 4 weeks later. Serial blood draws occurred at baseline and 2 and 4 weeks post-SBRT. The patient's renal cell carcinoma had clear cell pathology. The chain carries TRBV25-1 and TRBJ2-7; 7 nucleotides line up with TRBD1. The sequence derives from a man aged 50-60 years with renal cell carcinoma. Sequencing was performed on blood, taken from a patient whose treatment included radiotherapy and nephrectomy. The CDR3 loop reads CASARDSTYEQYF. CDR3 sequence (DNA): TGTGCCAGCGCCCGGGACAGCACCTACGAGCAGTACTTC.